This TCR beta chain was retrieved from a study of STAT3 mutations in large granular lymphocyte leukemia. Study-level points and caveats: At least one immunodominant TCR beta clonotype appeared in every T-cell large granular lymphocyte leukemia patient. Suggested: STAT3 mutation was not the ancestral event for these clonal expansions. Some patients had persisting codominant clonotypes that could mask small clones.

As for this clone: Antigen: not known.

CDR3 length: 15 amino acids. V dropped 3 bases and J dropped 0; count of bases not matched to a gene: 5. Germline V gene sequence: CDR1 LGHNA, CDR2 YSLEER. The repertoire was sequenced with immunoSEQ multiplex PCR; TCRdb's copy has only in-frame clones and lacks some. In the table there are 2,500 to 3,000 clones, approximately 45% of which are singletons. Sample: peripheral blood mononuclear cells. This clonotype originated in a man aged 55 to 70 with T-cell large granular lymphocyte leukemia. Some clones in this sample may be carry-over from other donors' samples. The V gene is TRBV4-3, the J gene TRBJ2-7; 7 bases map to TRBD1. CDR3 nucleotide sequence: TGCGCCAGCAGCCAGGACAGGACGCCCTCCTACGAGCAGTACTTC. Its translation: CASSQDRTPSYEQYF.